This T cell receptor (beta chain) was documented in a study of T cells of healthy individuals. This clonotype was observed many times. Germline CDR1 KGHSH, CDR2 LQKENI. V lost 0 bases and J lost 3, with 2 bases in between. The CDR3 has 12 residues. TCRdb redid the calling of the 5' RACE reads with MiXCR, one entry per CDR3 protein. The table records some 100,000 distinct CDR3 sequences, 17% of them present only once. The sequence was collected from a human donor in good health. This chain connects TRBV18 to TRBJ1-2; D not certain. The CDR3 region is CASSPPHYGYTF. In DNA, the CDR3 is TGTGCCAGCTCACCACCGCACTATGGCTACACCTTC.